A selection of T cell receptor beta chains follows, all from one sample in a study of CD8+CD57+ T cells in acquired aplastic anemia. TCRdb processed the reads anew with MiXCR; each CDR3 protein has one entry. The repertoire has about 180,000 distinct CDR3 sequences, 47% of them found once; the top ten carry under 1.2%. The sequencing input was sorted CD4+, CD8+, or CD8+CD57+ T cells (not recorded which) from PBMCs. The receptors stem from a human donor with aplastic anemia. CDR3s include the opening cysteine and the closing phenylalanine or tryptophan. Each record gives: V gene, D gene, J gene, clone size, CDR3 length, CDR3 DNA, CDR3 protein. A D gene is named only where the DNA matches it firmly. Only some rows state a clone size, as once, few, many or a class for expanded clones.

TRBV4-2	TRBD2	TRBJ2-7	many	15	TGTGCCAGCAGCCCGGGACTAGCGGGGGGGCGGGAGCAGTACTTC	CASSPGLAGGREQYF
TRBV24-1	.	TRBJ2-7	few	13	TGTGCCACCCGACAGGAAGCTACGGGGGAGCAGTACTTC	CATRQEATGEQYF
TRBV5-1	.	TRBJ2-1	.	12	TGCGCCAGCAGCTTGGTTGGACTTGAGCAGTTCTTC	CASSLVGLEQFF
TRBV19	.	TRBJ1-2	.	15	TGTGCCAGTAGTATAGAGGGACGGGGGAACTATGGCTACACCTTC	CASSIEGRGNYGYTF
TRBV27	.	TRBJ1-2	.	15	TGTGCCAGCAGTTTGTCCGGGACTGAGTACAATGGCTACACCTTC	CASSLSGTEYNGYTF
TRBV20-1	TRBD1	TRBJ1-4	many	14	TGCAGTGCTCCAGGGGGGGCCAATAATGAAAAACTGTTTTTT	CSAPGGANNEKLFF
TRBV20-1	.	TRBJ2-5	many	11	TGCAGTGCTGGACTGGGGGAGACCCAGTACTTC	CSAGLGETQYF
TRBV19	.	TRBJ1-2	many	15	TGTGCCAGTATGGGGGGATCTCTGGGGGACTATGGCTACACCTTC	CASMGGSLGDYGYTF
TRBV29-1	.	TRBJ2-7	once	11	TGCAGCGTTCAAGCAAACTACGAGCAGTACTTC	CSVQANYEQYF
TRBV12-3/TRBV12-4	TRBD2	TRBJ2-4	.	14	TGTGCCAGCAGTTCCGGGGAGGGCAAAAACATTCAGTACTTC	CASSSGEGKNIQYF
TRBV5-4	TRBD1	TRBJ2-5	many	15	TGTGCCAGCAGCTTATTACAGGGGGCAAGTGAGACCCAGTACTTC	CASSLLQGASETQYF